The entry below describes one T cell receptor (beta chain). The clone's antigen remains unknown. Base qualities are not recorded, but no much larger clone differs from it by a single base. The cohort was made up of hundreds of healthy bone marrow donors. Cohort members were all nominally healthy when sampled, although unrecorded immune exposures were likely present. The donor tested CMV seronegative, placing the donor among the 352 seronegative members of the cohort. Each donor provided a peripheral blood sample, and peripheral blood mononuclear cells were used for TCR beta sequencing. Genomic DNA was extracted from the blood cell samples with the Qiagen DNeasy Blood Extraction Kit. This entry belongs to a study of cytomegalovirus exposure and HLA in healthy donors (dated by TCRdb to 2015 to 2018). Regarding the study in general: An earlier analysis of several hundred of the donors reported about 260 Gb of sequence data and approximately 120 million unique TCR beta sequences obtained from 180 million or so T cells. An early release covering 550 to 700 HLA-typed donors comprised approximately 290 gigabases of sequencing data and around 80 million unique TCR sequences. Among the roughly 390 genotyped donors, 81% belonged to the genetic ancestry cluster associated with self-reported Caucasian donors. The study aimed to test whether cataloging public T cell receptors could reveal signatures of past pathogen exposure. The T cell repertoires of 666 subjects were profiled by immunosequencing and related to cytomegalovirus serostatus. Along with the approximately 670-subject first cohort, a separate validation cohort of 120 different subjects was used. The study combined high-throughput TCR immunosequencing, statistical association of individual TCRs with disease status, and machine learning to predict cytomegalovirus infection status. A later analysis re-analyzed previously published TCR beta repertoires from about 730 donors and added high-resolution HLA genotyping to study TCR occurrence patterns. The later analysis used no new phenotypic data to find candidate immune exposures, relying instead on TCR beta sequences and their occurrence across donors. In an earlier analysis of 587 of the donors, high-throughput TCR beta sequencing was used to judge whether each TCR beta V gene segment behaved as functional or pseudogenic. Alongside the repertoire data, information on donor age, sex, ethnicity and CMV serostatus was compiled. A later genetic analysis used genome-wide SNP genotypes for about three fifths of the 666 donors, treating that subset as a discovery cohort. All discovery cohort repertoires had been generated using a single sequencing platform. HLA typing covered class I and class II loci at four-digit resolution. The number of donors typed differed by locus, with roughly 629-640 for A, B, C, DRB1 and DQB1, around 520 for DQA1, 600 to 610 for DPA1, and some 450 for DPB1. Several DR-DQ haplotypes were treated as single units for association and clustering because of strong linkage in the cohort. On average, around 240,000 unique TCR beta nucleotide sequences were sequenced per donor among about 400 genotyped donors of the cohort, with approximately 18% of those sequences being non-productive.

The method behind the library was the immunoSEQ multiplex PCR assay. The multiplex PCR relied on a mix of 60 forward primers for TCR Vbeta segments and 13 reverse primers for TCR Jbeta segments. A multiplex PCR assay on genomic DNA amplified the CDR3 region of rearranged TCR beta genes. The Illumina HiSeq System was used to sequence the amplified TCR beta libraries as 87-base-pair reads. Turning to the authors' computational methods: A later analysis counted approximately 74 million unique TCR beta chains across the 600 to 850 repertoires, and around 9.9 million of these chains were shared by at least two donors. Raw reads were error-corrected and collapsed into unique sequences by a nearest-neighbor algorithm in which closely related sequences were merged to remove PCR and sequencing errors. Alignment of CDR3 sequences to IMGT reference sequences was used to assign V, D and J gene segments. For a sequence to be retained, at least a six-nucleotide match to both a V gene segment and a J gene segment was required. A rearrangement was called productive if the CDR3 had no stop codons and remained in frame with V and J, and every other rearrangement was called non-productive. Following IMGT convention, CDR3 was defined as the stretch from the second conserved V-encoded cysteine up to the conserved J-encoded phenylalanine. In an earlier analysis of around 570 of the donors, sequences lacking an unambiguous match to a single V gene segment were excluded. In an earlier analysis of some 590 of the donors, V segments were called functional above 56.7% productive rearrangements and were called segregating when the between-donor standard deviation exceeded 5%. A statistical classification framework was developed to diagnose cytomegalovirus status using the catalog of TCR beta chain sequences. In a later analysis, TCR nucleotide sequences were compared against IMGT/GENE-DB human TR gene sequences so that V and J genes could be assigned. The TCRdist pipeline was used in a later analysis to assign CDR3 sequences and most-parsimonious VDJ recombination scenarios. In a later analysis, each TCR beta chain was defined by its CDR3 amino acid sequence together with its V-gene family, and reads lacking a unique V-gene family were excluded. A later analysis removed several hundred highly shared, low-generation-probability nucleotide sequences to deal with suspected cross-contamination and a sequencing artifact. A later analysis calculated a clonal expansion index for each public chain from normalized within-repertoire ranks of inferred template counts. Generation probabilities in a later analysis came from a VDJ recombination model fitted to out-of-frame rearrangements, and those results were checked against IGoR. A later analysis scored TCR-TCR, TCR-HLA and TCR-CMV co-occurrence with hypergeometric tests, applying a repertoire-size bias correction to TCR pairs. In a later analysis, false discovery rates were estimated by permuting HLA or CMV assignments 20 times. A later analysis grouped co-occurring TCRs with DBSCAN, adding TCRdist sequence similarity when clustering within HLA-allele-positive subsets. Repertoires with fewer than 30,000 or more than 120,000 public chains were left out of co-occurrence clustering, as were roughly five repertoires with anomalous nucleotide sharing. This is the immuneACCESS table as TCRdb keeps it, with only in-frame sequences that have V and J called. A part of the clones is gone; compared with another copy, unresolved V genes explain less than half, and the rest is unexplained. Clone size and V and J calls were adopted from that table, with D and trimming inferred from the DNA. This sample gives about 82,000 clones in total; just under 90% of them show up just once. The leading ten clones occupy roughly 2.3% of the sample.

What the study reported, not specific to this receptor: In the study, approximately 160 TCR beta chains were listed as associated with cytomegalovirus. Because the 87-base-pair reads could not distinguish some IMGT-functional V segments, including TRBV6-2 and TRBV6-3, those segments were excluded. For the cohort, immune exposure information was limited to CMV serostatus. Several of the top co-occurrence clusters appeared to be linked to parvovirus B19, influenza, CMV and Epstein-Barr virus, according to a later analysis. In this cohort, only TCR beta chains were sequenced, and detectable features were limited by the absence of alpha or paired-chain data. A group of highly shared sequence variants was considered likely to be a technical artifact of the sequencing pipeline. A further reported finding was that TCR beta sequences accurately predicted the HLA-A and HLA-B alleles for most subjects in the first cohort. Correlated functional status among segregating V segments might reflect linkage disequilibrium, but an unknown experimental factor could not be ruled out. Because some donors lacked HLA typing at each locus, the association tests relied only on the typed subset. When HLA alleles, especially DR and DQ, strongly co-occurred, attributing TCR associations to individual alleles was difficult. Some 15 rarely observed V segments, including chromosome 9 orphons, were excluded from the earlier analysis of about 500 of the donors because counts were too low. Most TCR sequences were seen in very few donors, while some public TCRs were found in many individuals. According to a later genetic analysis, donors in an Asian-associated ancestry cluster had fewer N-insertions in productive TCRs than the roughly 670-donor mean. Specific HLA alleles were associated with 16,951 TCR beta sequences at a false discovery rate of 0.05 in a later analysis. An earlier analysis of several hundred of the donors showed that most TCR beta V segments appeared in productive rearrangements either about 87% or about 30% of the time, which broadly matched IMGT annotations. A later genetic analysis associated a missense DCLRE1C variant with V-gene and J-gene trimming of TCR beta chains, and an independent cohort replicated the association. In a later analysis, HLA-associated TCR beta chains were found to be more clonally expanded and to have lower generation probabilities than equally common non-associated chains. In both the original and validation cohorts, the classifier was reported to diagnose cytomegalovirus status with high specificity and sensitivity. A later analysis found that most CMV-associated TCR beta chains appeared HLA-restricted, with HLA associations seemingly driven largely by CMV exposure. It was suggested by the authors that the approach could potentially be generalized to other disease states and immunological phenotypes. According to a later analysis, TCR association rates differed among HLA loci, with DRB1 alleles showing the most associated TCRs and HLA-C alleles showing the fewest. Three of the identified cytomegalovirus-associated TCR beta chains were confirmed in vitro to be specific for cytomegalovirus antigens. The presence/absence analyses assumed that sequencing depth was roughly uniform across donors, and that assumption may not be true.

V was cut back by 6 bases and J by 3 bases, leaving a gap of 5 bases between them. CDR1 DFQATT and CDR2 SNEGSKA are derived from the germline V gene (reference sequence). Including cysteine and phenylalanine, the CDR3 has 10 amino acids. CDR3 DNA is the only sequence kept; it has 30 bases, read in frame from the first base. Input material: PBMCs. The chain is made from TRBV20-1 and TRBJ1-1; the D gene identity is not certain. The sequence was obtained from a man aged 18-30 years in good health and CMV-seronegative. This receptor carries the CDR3 CSAGDTEAFF. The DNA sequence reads TGCAGTGCAGGAGACACTGAAGCTTTCTTT.